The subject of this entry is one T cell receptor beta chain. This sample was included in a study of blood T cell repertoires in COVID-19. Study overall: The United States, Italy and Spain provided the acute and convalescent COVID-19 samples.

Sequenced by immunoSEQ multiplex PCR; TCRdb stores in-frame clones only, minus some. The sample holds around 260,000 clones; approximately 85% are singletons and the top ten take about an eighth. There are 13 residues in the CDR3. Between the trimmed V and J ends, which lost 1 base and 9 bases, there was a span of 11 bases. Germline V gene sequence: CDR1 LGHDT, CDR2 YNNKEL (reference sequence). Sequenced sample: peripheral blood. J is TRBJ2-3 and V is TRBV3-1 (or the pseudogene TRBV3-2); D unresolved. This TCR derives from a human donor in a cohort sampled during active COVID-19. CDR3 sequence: CASSQGEAETQYF. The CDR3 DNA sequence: TGTGCCAGCAGCCAAGGAGAGGCCGAAACGCAGTATTTT.